This T cell receptor (beta chain) appears in the sequencing data of a study of STAT5B mutations in CD4+ large granular lymphocyte leukemia. CDR1 LNHNV and CDR2 YYDKDF come from the germline V gene (reference sequence). The ends were cut back, 0 bases at V and 4 bases at J, with 12 bases in the middle. The CDR3 spans 15 residues. Data came from immunoSEQ multiplex PCR; TCRdb stores just in-frame clones and leaves some out. The sample holds about 31,000 clones, roughly 91% seen once. The TCR originated in a human donor in good health. V gene TRBV15 combines with J gene TRBJ2-5; perhaps TRBD1 as D (7 bases). The source material was CD4+ T cells from blood buffy coats. CDR3 coding DNA: TGTGCCACCAGCAGAGAAGGGCAGGGGGGAGAGACCCAGTACTTC. It translates to CATSREGQGGETQYF.